This T cell receptor beta chain is drawn from a study of molecular identifiers for immune sequencing clone quantification (dated by TCRdb to 2017 to 2018). Turning to the overall study: For a replicate experiment, the RNA from either 20,000 or 100,000 naive CD8 T cells was divided into five aliquots, and four of those aliquots went on to sequencing. The study was a methods study using CD8 T cells to benchmark molecular-identifier clustering-based TCR repertoire sequencing (MIDCIRS) and TCR RNA copy counting. General study outcomes and caveats: Highly expanded clone sizes could be underestimated if identical TCR molecules share a barcode. When barcode sub-clustering was left out, chimeric consensus sequences inflated TCR diversity, with chimeras reaching as high as 47%. Even against a background of some 1 million naive CD8 T cells, spiked-in Jurkat TCR RNA amounting to a single cell's worth was reported to be detectable. In CMV-specific effector cells, clones with more than 20 RNA copies accounted for over 97% of molecules, whereas in naive cells such clones accounted for under 1%. About three recovered TCR RNA copies per cell were obtained by modeling, versus roughly 9.7 by digital PCR, implying a capture efficiency of 25% to 30%. Spiked-in Jurkat TCR RNA (approximately 9 copies' worth), which is not part of the donor repertoire, was contained in the naive libraries.

Libraries were built with PCR. Sequencing was performed on an Illumina HiSeq 4000. Bulk TCR libraries were generated as previously described, with the TCR primers listed in Table S5 used. The Qiagen AllPrep DNA/RNA kit was used to purify total RNA. Before analysis, reads from multiple sequencing runs of one library were combined. The source study handled its data this way. Reads were retained only if their TCR constant sequence matched exactly, and those retained reads were trimmed to 150 nt and grouped according to their 12-nt molecular barcodes. Within each barcode group, reads were sub-clustered at a 15% Levenshtein threshold, and quality-weighted consensus sequences were built per RNA molecule. Non-functional sequences were removed, as were lower-count sequences one edit away from another. Based on fitting two negative binomial distributions, any barcode sub-cluster with under 20% of the maximum read count was discarded. The public reads were run again by TCRdb, first through fastp at Q25 and then through MiXCR, and only productive beta chains were kept. Every entry covers one CDR3 protein and lists the most common genes and DNA from its rows. The V and J calls shown here were made by TCRdb, not taken from the authors' results. This sample lists 300,000 to 400,000 distinct CDR3 sequences; about 21% were detected once. Together, the top ten hold approximately 0.84% of the sample.

Libraries of naive CD8 T cells were generated from roughly 21,000 to 960,000 sorted cells, with 10%, 30% or 50% of the purified RNA used. Naive CD8 T cells, defined as CD8+CD4-CCR7+CD45RA+, were FACS-sorted into RLT Plus buffer on a BD FACSAria II. To test detection sensitivity, Jurkat RNA equal to ten TCR copies was added to samples of roughly 18,000-1,100,000 naive CD8 T cells. CD8 T cells were enriched using RosetteSep CD8+ T Cell Enrichment Cocktail and Ficoll-Paque, and the enriched cells then underwent ACK red cell lysis. This clonotype showed up many times. No antigen is known for it. Per-base qualities were not stored, and no clone one base away is much larger. The source is a human donor in good health. Some libraries in this study had Jurkat cell RNA spiked in. Sequencing input: naive CD8+ T cells from blood, with Jurkat cell RNA spiked in. This specimen's cell subset or site label, per the study, means: FACS-sorted CD8+CD4-CCR7+CD45RA+ naive T cells.

The nucleotides read TGTGCCAGCAGTCGGACAGGCGGAGAGACCCAGTACTTC. Its protein product is CASSRTGGETQYF. Here the chain combines TRBV5-5 and TRBJ2-5; TRBD1 fits 7 bases in the junction. Including the terminal cysteine and phenylalanine, the CDR3 comprises 13 residues. Only the CDR3 part of the read is kept: 39 bases, read in frame from the first base. Trimming accounts for 5 bases at V and 4 bases at J, while the number of junction bases matched to no gene is 5. For CDR1 and CDR2, the germline V gene (reference sequence) lists SGHKS and YYEKEE.